Listed below are T cell receptor beta chains from one sample, sequenced in a study of OX40 agonist ivuxolimab in advanced cancers. Generated by immunoSEQ multiplex PCR, the TCRdb table keeps only in-frame clones and is missing some. The sample records approximately 44,000 clones, under 90% being singletons. This specimen was CD4+ or CD8+ T cells sorted from blood, taken in a trial of the OX40 agonist ivuxolimab. These receptors all come from an adult with an advanced solid tumor such as melanoma, head and neck, liver or kidney cancer. Each CDR3 is given with its conserved first and last residue. D genes are given only for firm matches. Where a row states a size, it is once, few, many or the class of an expanded clone; other rows omit it.

size,D,J,V,length,DNA,CDR3
NA,TRBD1,TRBJ1-4,TRBV2,14,TGTGCCAGCAGCAGGAACAGGGGGGACGAAAAACTGTTTTTT,CASSRNRGDEKLFF
NA,TRBD2,TRBJ2-7,TRBV10-3,14,TGTGCCATCAGCGAAACTAGCGGGAGAACCGAGCAGTACTTC,CAISETSGRTEQYF
NA,TRBD1,TRBJ2-7,TRBV5-1,14,TGCGCCAGCAGCATAGGGACAGCCCCTCACGAGCAGTACTTC,CASSIGTAPHEQYF
NA,TRBD1,TRBJ2-1,TRBV5-1,15,TGCGCCAGCAGCGCGGGACAGGGATCCTACAATGAGCAGTTCTTC,CASSAGQGSYNEQFF
NA,TRBD1,TRBJ2-3,TRBV28,16,TGTGCCAGCAGTAGCCGGGACAGGGATGGCACAGATACGCAGTATTTT,CASSSRDRDGTDTQYF
NA,TRBD1,TRBJ2-1,TRBV28,18,TGTGCCAGCAGTTTACTGACTGGACAGGGGACACTAGGGAATGAGCAGTTCTTC,CASSLLTGQGTLGNEQFF
NA,NA,TRBJ1-6,TRBV2,14,TGTGCCAGCAGGACAGGACCGACGGATTCACCCCTCCACTTT,CASRTGPTDSPLHF
NA,NA,TRBJ2-3,TRBV29-1,10,TGCAGCGGGGGCCTATGGGTGCAGTATTTT,CSGGLWVQYF
NA,NA,TRBJ2-1,TRBV30,15,TGTGCCTGGAGTGTTCTGGCGGGACAATACAATGAGCAGTTCTTC,CAWSVLAGQYNEQFF
once,NA,TRBJ1-2,TRBV7-8,14,TGTGCCAGCAGCCCAGGGAATACTAACTATGGCTACACCTTC,CASSPGNTNYGYTF
NA,NA,TRBJ2-3,TRBV5-1,15,TGCGCCAGCCTCTGGGGGGACCCGAGCACAGATACGCAGTATTTT,CASLWGDPSTDTQYF
NA,TRBD1,TRBJ2-7,TRBV19,16,TGTGCCAGTAGTATTTATTACGGACAGGGGGCAGACGAGCAGTACTTC,CASSIYYGQGADEQYF
NA,TRBD2,TRBJ2-2,TRBV2,16,TGTGCCAGCAGCAAGGGACTAGCGGTGAACACCGGGGAGCTGTTTTTT,CASSKGLAVNTGELFF
NA,NA,TRBJ1-1,TRBV7-9,14,TGTGCCAGCAGCTTAGAGGGCTTGAACACTGAAGCTTTCTTT,CASSLEGLNTEAFF
NA,NA,TRBJ2-7,TRBV18,14,TGTGCCAGCTCAGAGGGCAGGGCGTCGTACGAGCAGTACTTC,CASSEGRASYEQYF
once,NA,TRBJ2-3,TRBV10-3,15,TGTGCCATCAGGGGCGGCGGGGGACACACAGATACGCAGTATTTT,CAIRGGGGHTDTQYF
few,TRBD1,TRBJ1-1,TRBV19,11,TGTGCCAGTAGGACAGGGGCTGAAGCTTTCTTT,CASRTGAEAFF
NA,NA,TRBJ2-1,TRBV7-2,15,TGTGCCAGCAGTTCTGTACGGAGCTCCTACAATGAGCAGTTCTTC,CASSSVRSSYNEQFF
NA,NA,TRBJ2-1,TRBV11-3,13,TGTGCCAGCAGCTTAGAGGGCAGTTGGGAGCAGTTCTTC,CASSLEGSWEQFF
NA,NA,TRBJ2-1,TRBV20-1,10,TGCAGTGCTAGAGTGGATGAGCAGTTCTTC,CSARVDEQFF
NA,NA,TRBJ1-2,TRBV28,12,TGTGCCAGCAGCCCTGGGAAGTATGGCTACACCTTC,CASSPGKYGYTF
NA,NA,TRBJ2-1,TRBV7-8,16,TGTGCCAGCAGCTTAGAACGGGAGAGCTCCTACAATGAGCAGTTCTTC,CASSLERESSYNEQFF
NA,NA,TRBJ1-6,TRBV2,15,TGTGCCAGCAGAGAGATGGACAGCGCCAATTCACCCCTCCACTTT,CASREMDSANSPLHF
NA,TRBD2,TRBJ2-1,TRBV9,18,TGTGCCAGCAGCACGAATAGACTAGCGGGAGTCTCCTACAATGAGCAGTTCTTC,CASSTNRLAGVSYNEQFF
NA,NA,TRBJ1-5,TRBV4-3,15,TGCGCCAGCAGCCAAGGCCCAGGGGACAATCAGCCCCAGCATTTT,CASSQGPGDNQPQHF
NA,TRBD1,TRBJ2-1,TRBV7-9,14,TGTGCCAGCAGCCCACATTCGGACAGGGTCGAGCAGTTCTTC,CASSPHSDRVEQFF
NA,NA,TRBJ2-3,TRBV27,13,TGTGCCAGCAGTTTGAGGCGGTGGGATACGCAGTATTTT,CASSLRRWDTQYF
NA,TRBD2,TRBJ2-1,TRBV5-1,17,TGCGCCAGCAGCTTTGCGGGACTAGCGGGCGTCTACAATGAGCAGTTCTTC,CASSFAGLAGVYNEQFF
NA,NA,TRBJ2-3,TRBV27,14,TGTGCCAGCAGCACAGGGCGAGGCACAGATACGCAGTATTTT,CASSTGRGTDTQYF
few,TRBD2,TRBJ2-2,TRBV5-4,14,TGTGCCAGCAGGCAACGGGAGGGGGCCGGGGAGCTGTTTTTT,CASRQREGAGELFF
NA,TRBD1,TRBJ1-1,TRBV7-2,16,TGTGCCAGCAGCTTAGTACCAGGGACAGGGTCCACTGAAGCTTTCTTT,CASSLVPGTGSTEAFF
NA,TRBD2,TRBJ2-7,TRBV7-8,16,TGTGCCAGCAGCTTAGGCACTAGCGGGAGCCCCTACGAGCAGTACTTC,CASSLGTSGSPYEQYF
NA,TRBD2,TRBJ2-5,TRBV11-2,15,TGTGCCAGCAGCCCACGGGGAGGGCCCCAAGAGACCCAGTACTTC,CASSPRGGPQETQYF
NA,NA,TRBJ1-3,TRBV9,14,TGTGCCAGCAGCCCGGTCCTTTCTGGAAACACCATATATTTT,CASSPVLSGNTIYF
NA,TRBD2,TRBJ2-3,TRBV27,15,TGTGCCAGCAGTTTATATGAGGGAGGGCGAGGTACGCAGTATTTT,CASSLYEGGRGTQYF
NA,TRBD1,TRBJ2-7,TRBV9,16,TGTGCCAGCAGCGTAGAGCCCGGGACAGGGGTCGGCGAGCAGTACTTC,CASSVEPGTGVGEQYF
NA,NA,TRBJ1-6,TRBV19,13,TGTGCCAGTACCAAGACTAATAATTCACCCCTCCACTTT,CASTKTNNSPLHF
NA,TRBD2,TRBJ2-5,TRBV5-1,15,TGCGCCAGCAGTGGCAGCGGGATATCCCAAGAGACCCAGTACTTC,CASSGSGISQETQYF
NA,NA,TRBJ2-1,TRBV5-6,14,TGTGCCAGCAGAGGAGGTAGCTCCTACAATGAGCAGTTCTTC,CASRGGSSYNEQFF
NA,NA,TRBJ1-1,TRBV25-1,13,TGTGCCAGCAGTGACGCTACGGACAGTGAAGCTTTCTTT,CASSDATDSEAFF
few,TRBD1,TRBJ2-1,TRBV5-1,22,TGCGCCAGCAGCTTGGCCGACTACCGGGACAGGGAGCTAGCAACCCCGAACAATGAGCAGTTCTTC,CASSLADYRDRELATPNNEQFF
NA,TRBD1,TRBJ2-7,TRBV5-8,14,TGTGCCAGCCTAAGGGGGACAGGCTCCTACGAGCAGTACTTC,CASLRGTGSYEQYF
NA,TRBD2,TRBJ2-3,TRBV27,14,TGTGCCAGCAGTTACGGACTAGGGGTTAGTACGCAGTATTTT,CASSYGLGVSTQYF
NA,NA,TRBJ2-5,TRBV28,14,TGTGCCAGCAGCCTACAGGGTCACCAAGAGACCCAGTACTTC,CASSLQGHQETQYF
NA,NA,TRBJ1-4,TRBV5-4,15,TGTGCCAGCGCCGACAGTCCCGCAACTAATGAAAAACTGTTTTTT,CASADSPATNEKLFF
NA,TRBD2,TRBJ2-2,TRBV7-9,15,TGTGCCAGCAGCTTAAGCGGGGGGAACACCGGGGAGCTGTTTTTT,CASSLSGGNTGELFF
NA,NA,TRBJ2-5,TRBV28,15,TGTGCCAGCAGTTTAGGCGCGGGATGGGCGGAGACCCAGTACTTC,CASSLGAGWAETQYF
few,NA,TRBJ1-5,TRBV6-1,15,TGTGCCAGCAGTAATACAGGGTGGGGCAATCAGCCCCAGCATTTT,CASSNTGWGNQPQHF
NA,NA,TRBJ2-7,TRBV20-1,11,TGCAGTGCTGGGGATAATTACGAGCAGTACTTC,CSAGDNYEQYF
NA,TRBD2,TRBJ2-5,TRBV7-9,15,TGTGCCAGCAGCTTAGGTCTTCTAGCGGGCTCGGGGCAGTACTTC,CASSLGLLAGSGQYF
NA,TRBD2,TRBJ2-7,TRBV28,15,TGTGCCAGCAGTTCCTTTGCGGGCGGGAGACTCGAGCAGTACTTC,CASSSFAGGRLEQYF
few,TRBD2,TRBJ2-2,TRBV7-6,16,TGTGCCAGCAGTCAGGCAACTAGCGGAGTCCCCGGGGAGCTGTTTTTT,CASSQATSGVPGELFF
NA,NA,TRBJ2-7,TRBV29-1,15,TGCAGCGTTACCTCGAGCGGGCGGCTACAATACGAGCAGTACTTC,CSVTSSGRLQYEQYF
NA,TRBD1,TRBJ2-7,TRBV19,15,TGTGCCAGTAGGGTTTTCGGGACAGGCGCCTACGAGCAGTACTTC,CASRVFGTGAYEQYF
NA,NA,TRBJ1-5,TRBV28,15,TGTGCCAGCAGTTATACACGAAGTAGCAATCAGCCCCAGCATTTT,CASSYTRSSNQPQHF